The 17 T cell receptor beta chains below were found in one sample sequenced in a study of response to subunit inactivated influenza vaccine. TCRdb processed the RT-PCR reads anew with MiXCR; each CDR3 protein has one entry. The profile shows under 200,000 distinct CDR3 sequences, approximately 11% of them singletons. This specimen consisted of non-naive T cells sorted from PBMCs, obtained roughly 48 days after vaccination. The receptors were gathered from a middle-aged man who received an inactivated influenza vaccine.

This clonotype was counted between two and nine times. Here the CDR3 reads CASSQVWGEQETQYF. CDR3 in DNA: TGTGCCAGCAGCCAAGTTTGGGGGGAGCAAGAGACCCAGTACTTC. The chain combines TRBV3-1 with TRBJ2-5; D possibly corresponds to TRBD2 (6 bases). Germline CDR1 and CDR2: LGHDT and YNNKEL (reference sequence). The CDR3 consists of 15 residues. The V end was cut by 1 base, the J end by 2 bases, with 11 bases between.

The chain joins TRBV7-2 to TRBJ1-5; TRBD1 aligns across 7 bases. The trim removed 4 bases at V and 3 bases at J, leaving 3 bases unmatched. In germline, CDR1 is SGHTA, CDR2 FQGNSA. The CDR3 contains 14 residues. Written as DNA, the CDR3 is TGTGCCAGCAGCTCCACAGGGGTCAATCAGCCCCAGCATTTT. The encoded protein is CASSSTGVNQPQHF. Full variable domain (rest looked up from reference TRBV7-2 and TRBJ1-5): GAGVSQSPSNKVTEKGKDVELRCDPISGHTALYWYRQSLGQGLEFLIYFQGNSAPDKSGLPSDRFSAERTGGSVSTLTIQRTQQEDSAVYLCASSSTGVNQPQHFGDGTRLSIL.

This clonotype was seen a handful of times. In DNA, the CDR3 is TGCGCCAGCAGCGAACAGGGCTCAGAGACCCAGTACTTC. It encodes CASSEQGSETQYF. V and J are TRBV5-1 and TRBJ2-5, with a weak D call TRBD1 (6 bases). The V gene lost 4 bases and the J gene lost 4 bases, with 11 bases spanning the gap. CDR3 length: 13 residues. CDR1 and CDR2 (germline): SGHRS, YFSETQ.

As regards this clonotype: This sequence may be a read error, since a much larger clone differs from it by one base. The CDR3 spells CASSRTGTAPYSYTF. For the CDR3, the DNA is TGTGCCAGCAGCCGAACCGGGACAGCACCTTATAGCTACACCTTC. The chain has TRBV9 and TRBJ1-2; 7 nucleotides agree with TRBD1. V dropped 4 bases and J dropped 9; count of bases not matched to a gene: 15. CDR1 and CDR2 from the germline V gene are SGDLS and YYNGEE. The CDR3 is made up of 15 amino acids. The variable domain in full, completed from reference TRBV9 and TRBJ1-2, reads DSGVTQTPKHLITATGQRVTLRCSPRSGDLSVYWYQQSLDQGLQFLIQYYNGEERAKGNILERFSAQQFPDLHSELNLSSLELGDSALYFCASSRTGTAPYSYTFGSGTRLTVV.

This clonotype has more than one count but fewer than ten. The J gene is TRBJ2-3, the V gene TRBV7-8; D is unresolved. CDR1 and CDR2 (germline): SGHVS, FQNEAQ. The V gene lost 5 bases and the J gene lost 2 bases, with 8 bases spanning the gap. This CDR3 region has 13 residues. The CDR3 DNA is TGTGCCAGCAGCAGAGACCACACAGATACGCAGTATTTT. It is translated as CASSRDHTDTQYF.

This clonotype was seen a handful of times. This rearrangement joins TRBV7-8 to TRBJ2-5; D gene unclear. This CDR3 is built from 15 residues. Trimming cost V 7 bases and J 2 bases, with 17 bases left between them. From germline, CDR1 is SGHVS and CDR2 FQNEAQ. CDR3 residues: CASTRSRKLQETQYF. The CDR3 bases are TGTGCCAGCACCAGGAGCCGAAAGCTTCAAGAGACCCAGTACTTC.

The sample holds many counts of this clonotype. The gene calls are TRBV5-6 and TRBJ1-2; D possibly corresponds to TRBD1 (6 bases). From germline, CDR1 is SGHDT and CDR2 YYEEEE. This CDR3 has 11 amino acids. Between the trimmed V and J ends, which lost 6 bases and 8 bases, there was a span of 11 bases. The CDR3 region is CASNSGVGYTF. The CDR3 DNA is TGTGCCAGCAATTCAGGGGTCGGCTACACCTTC. Supplemented by reference TRBV5-6 and TRBJ1-2, the full variable domain reads DAGVTQSPTHLIKTRGQQVTLRCSPKSGHDTVSWYQQALGQGPQFIFQYYEEEERQRGNFPDRFSGHQFPNYSSELNVNALLLGDSALYLCASNSGVGYTFGSGTRLTVV.

This clonotype was detected ten times or more. This chain connects TRBV12-3 or TRBV12-4 to TRBJ2-2; no clear D. Trimming cost V 1 base and J 3 bases, with 15 bases left between them. This CDR3 comprises 17 residues. As DNA, the CDR3 is TGTGCCAGCAGTTTAGTTTACACCCGAACGTACACCGGGGAGCTGTTTTTT. Encoded protein: CASSLVYTRTYTGELFF.

This clonotype was found a few times. The chain recombines TRBV5-4 with TRBJ2-5; TRBD2 is a possible D gene (5 bases). This CDR3 contains 14 residues. CDR1 and CDR2 from the germline V gene are SGHNT and YYREEE (reference sequence). The ends were cut back, 3 bases at V and 7 bases at J, with 16 bases in the middle. The chain's CDR3 is CASSYAATGGTQYF. The CDR3 coding sequence is TGTGCCAGCAGCTACGCGGCTACCGGAGGGACCCAGTACTTC. Drawing the rest from reference TRBV5-4 and TRBJ2-5, the complete variable domain is ETGVTQSPTHLIKTRGQQVTLRCSSQSGHNTVSWYQQALGQGPQFIFQYYREEENGRGNFPPRFSGLQFPNYSSELNVNALELDDSALYLCASSYAATGGTQYFGPGTRLLVL.

This clonotype was seen only a few times. J is TRBJ2-3 and V is TRBV28, with D perhaps TRBD1 (5 bases). Germline loops: CDR1 MDHEN, CDR2 SYDVKM. This CDR3 region has 15 residues. Trimming took off 3 bases at V and 2 bases at J, with 12 bases between the two ends. CDR3 sequence: CASSFLRGPTDTQYF. The CDR3 DNA is TGTGCCAGCAGTTTCCTTAGGGGCCCCACAGATACGCAGTATTTT.

V gene TRBV12-3 or TRBV12-4 combines with J gene TRBJ1-1, with D perhaps matching TRBD1 (6 bases). The CDR3 covers 14 residues. V lost 7 bases, J lost 0 bases, and 12 bases lay in between. CDR3 coding DNA: TGTGCCAGCAACTTCGACAGGCTGAACACTGAAGCTTTCTTT. This encodes CASNFDRLNTEAFF.

The rearrangement joins TRBV7-3 to TRBJ2-3; 9 bases line up with TRBD2. The ends lost 3 bases at V and 0 bases at J; junction bases unmatched: 4. The CDR3 covers 16 residues. Germline values: CDR1 SGHTA, CDR2 FQGTGA. The CDR3 DNA reads TGTGCCAGCAGCTTCGCTAGCGGGGCTAGCACAGATACGCAGTATTTT. Translation: CASSFASGASTDTQYF. Full variable domain (outside the CDR3, taken from reference TRBV7-3 and TRBJ2-3): GAGVSQTPSNKVTEKGKYVELRCDPISGHTALYWYRQSLGQGPEFLIYFQGTGAADDSGLPNDRFFAVRPEGSVSTLKIQRTERGDSAVYLCASSFASGASTDTQYFGPGTRLTVL.

This clonotype was observed many times. This sequence joins TRBV7-2 and TRBJ1-2; D remains unclear. CDR1 is SGHTA, CDR2 FQGNSA, per germline. V was trimmed by 2 bases and J by 8 bases, leaving 12 bases between them. This CDR3 is built from 13 residues. This CDR3 is CASSLPATRGYTF. CDR3 nucleotides: TGTGCCAGCAGCTTACCAGCCACGCGGGGCTACACCTTC.

The DNA of the CDR3 is TGTGCCAGCTCACTGACAGGGGCCCAAACCTACAATGAGCAGTTCTTC. This codes for CASSLTGAQTYNEQFF. The J gene is TRBJ2-1, the V gene TRBV18, with 8 bases aligning to TRBD1. This CDR3 has 16 residues. The J segment lost 2 bases and the V segment lost 4 bases, leaving 7 bases of the junction unmatched. Germline V gene sequence: CDR1 KGHSH, CDR2 LQKENI.

This clonotype has at least ten counts. V usage is TRBV12-3 or TRBV12-4 and J usage is TRBJ2-7; weak D call: TRBD2 (5 bases). CDR3 length equals 14 residues. Trimming left V 4 bases short and J 2 bases short, with 12 bases between. The CDR3 region is CASSWRRRAYEQYF. The CDR3 DNA follows: TGTGCCAGCAGTTGGCGGCGGCGGGCCTACGAGCAGTACTTC.

The V gene is TRBV6-1, the J gene TRBJ2-5; the D is unclear. In germline, CDR1 is MNHNS, CDR2 SASEGT. The V gene lost 1 base and the J gene lost 5 bases, with 11 bases spanning the gap. This CDR3 has 14 residues. CDR3: CASSEGSLWETQYF. In nucleotides, the CDR3 is TGTGCCAGCAGTGAAGGGTCCCTCTGGGAGACCCAGTACTTC.

J is TRBJ2-1 and V is TRBV4-2; D remains ambiguous. This CDR3 region has 16 residues. The V gene lost 0 bases and the J gene lost 2 bases, with 11 bases spanning the gap. Germline CDR1 reads LGHNA; CDR2 reads YNFKEQ. The CDR3 nucleotides are TGTGCCAGCAGCCAAGATGTCCGCGGAACCTACAATGAGCAGTTCTTC. The encoded protein is CASSQDVRGTYNEQFF.